The present entry profiles one TCR beta chain with its context. These data originate in a study of blood T cell repertoires in COVID-19. Looking at the study overall: The United States, Italy and Spain supplied acute and convalescent COVID-19 samples. The cDNA or gDNA used as material had been derived from T cells, B-cell-depleted T cells, or PBMCs.

In the original analysis: Amplification of reference gene primers provided the estimated nucleated cell counts. The repertoire was sequenced with immunoSEQ multiplex PCR; TCRdb's copy has only in-frame clones and lacks some. Clonal size and the V and J genes are those of that table, whereas D and trimming came from the DNA. The sample lists approximately 75,000 clones; roughly 90% were seen once. Seattle-derived patients entered the study during active infection and were followed longitudinally. The CDR3 runs to 17 residues. Looked up from germline, CDR1 is LNHDA and CDR2 is SQIVND (reference sequence). J lost 7 bases, V lost 3 bases, and 14 bases had no gene match.

The gene calls are TRBV19 and TRBJ1-5; 8 bases align to TRBD1. This sequence was found in an older man with COVID-19, enrolled during active disease. The sequenced sample was peripheral blood. The chain's CDR3 is CASSISPPGTGSQPQHF. The CDR3 bases are TGTGCCAGTAGTATTTCTCCCCCCGGGACAGGCAGCCAGCCCCAGCATTTT.